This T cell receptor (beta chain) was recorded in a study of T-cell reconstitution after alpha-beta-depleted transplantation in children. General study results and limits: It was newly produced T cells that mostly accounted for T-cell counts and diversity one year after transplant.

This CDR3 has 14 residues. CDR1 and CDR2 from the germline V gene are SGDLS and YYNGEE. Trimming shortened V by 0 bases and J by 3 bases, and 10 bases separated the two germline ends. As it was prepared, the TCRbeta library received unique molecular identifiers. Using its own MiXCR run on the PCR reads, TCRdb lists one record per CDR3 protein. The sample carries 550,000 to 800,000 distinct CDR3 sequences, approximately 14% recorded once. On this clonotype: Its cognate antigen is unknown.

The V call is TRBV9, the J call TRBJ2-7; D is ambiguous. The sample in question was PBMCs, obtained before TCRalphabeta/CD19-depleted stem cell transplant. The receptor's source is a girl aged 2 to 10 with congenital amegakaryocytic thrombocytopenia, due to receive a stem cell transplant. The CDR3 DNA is TGTGCCAGCAGCGTAGGGGCCGGCAACTACGAGCAGTACTTC. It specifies CASSVGAGNYEQYF.